This T cell receptor beta chain originates from a study of blood T cell repertoires in COVID-19. Turning to the study itself: The study drew acute and convalescent COVID-19 samples from the United States, Italy and Spain. Sources were T cells, B-cell-depleted T cells, or PBMCs; the material itself was cDNA or gDNA.

V lost 1 base and J 4 bases, leaving 13 bases between the germline ends. The CDR3 totals 15 residues. Germline V gene sequence: CDR1 SEHNR, CDR2 FQNEAQ (reference sequence). Original processing methods: Amplification with reference gene primers provided the estimates of nucleated cell counts. Only in-frame clones appear in the TCRdb table, and some are missing; sequencing was by immunoSEQ multiplex PCR. V and J calls and clone size are copied from that table; D and trimming were computed from the DNA. This repertoire shows just over 650,000 clones, 70% to 90% found once; its top ten account for approximately 0.3%.

Sample: peripheral blood. This clonotype was sampled from a woman between 18 and 30 years old with acute or convalescent COVID-19. V gene TRBV7-9 combines with J gene TRBJ1-2, with D tentatively TRBD1 (6 bases). CDR3 in amino acids: CASSLDGGPIYGYTF. For the CDR3, the DNA is TGTGCCAGCAGCTTAGACGGGGGGCCCATCTATGGCTACACCTTC.